The source of this T cell receptor beta chain is a study of T cells in Graves' hyperthyroidism and ophthalmopathy. Study in general: At the time of initial diagnosis and before any treatment, peripheral blood was collected.

Looked up from germline, CDR1 is DFQATT and CDR2 is SNEGSKA (reference sequence). Trimming cost V 6 bases and J 0 bases; bases outside gene matches: 12. The CDR3 has 17 residues. The study, taken as a whole, reports: Model output signaled ophthalmopathy a median roughly 6 months ahead of onset.

Clinical symptoms, serum thyroxine, TRAb, thyroid ultrasound and orbital computed tomography informed diagnoses. Remarks on this clonotype: The antigen remains undetermined.

There were TCR beta CDR3 regions amplified from RNA transcripts. The HTBI primer set was used in a first-round RT-PCR of the TCR CDR3. Using its own MiXCR run on the multiplex PCR reads, TCRdb lists one record per CDR3 protein. The data hold about 720,000 distinct CDR3 sequences, with about 17% observed a single time. The sequencing input was blood. The sequence was obtained from a woman in her 50s with Graves' hyperthyroidism that later progressed to Graves' ophthalmopathy. The chain uses TRBV20-1 and TRBJ2-1; 9 bases align to TRBD2. The CDR3 region is CSARRGKRGASYNEQFF. The CDR3 nucleotides read TGCAGTGCGAGGAGGGGGAAGCGGGGGGCCTCCTACAATGAGCAGTTCTTC.